This record covers a single TCR beta chain. What it recognizes is unknown. This sample was taken from a study of graft-versus-host responses after intestinal transplantation. The CDR3 sequence is 15 residues long. CDR1 is SGHTA, CDR2 FQGNSA, per germline. V shed 4 bases and J 5 bases; nucleotides not matched to a gene: 4. Assay: immunoSEQ multiplex PCR; the TCRdb copy retains only in-frame clones and omits some. The sample lists just under 90,000 clones; roughly 87% were seen once. The TCR comes from a human donor who received an intestinal transplant. V is TRBV7-2 and J is TRBJ2-2; TRBD1 aligns across 10 bases. The material was unstimulated CD8+ T cells sorted from spleen or lymph node cells, obtained before intestinal transplant. The CDR3 DNA reads TGTGCCAGCAGCTACCGGGACAGGGGAACCGGGGAGCTGTTTTTT. It translates to CASSYRDRGTGELFF.